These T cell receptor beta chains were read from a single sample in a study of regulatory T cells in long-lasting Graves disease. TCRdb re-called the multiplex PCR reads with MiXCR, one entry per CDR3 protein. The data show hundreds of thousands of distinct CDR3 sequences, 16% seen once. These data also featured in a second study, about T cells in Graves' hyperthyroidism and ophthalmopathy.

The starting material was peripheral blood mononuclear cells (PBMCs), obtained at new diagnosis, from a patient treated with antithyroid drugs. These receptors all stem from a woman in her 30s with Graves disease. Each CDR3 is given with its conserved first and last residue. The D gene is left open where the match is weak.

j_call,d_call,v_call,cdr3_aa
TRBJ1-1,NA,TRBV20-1,CSASGQYSGTEAFF
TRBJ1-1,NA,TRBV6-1,CASVRALNTEAFF
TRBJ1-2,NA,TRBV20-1,CSASPLWDNIGYGYTF
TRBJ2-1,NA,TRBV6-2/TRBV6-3,CASSLRHFNTIF
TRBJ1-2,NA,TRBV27,CASSLRGQGGYTF
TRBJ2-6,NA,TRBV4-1,CASSQGPSSGANVLTF
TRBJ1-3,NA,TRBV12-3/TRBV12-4,CASSFLQGNTIYF
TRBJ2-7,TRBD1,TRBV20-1,CSARGTGGEQYF
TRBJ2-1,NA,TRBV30,CAWSSTHYNEQFF
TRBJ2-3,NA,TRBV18,CASSPGARAADTQYF
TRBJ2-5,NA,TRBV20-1,CSAHSGKLQETQYF
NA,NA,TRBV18,CASSPGNSDGTQYF
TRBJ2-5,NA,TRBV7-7,CASSLRRQGGQETQYF
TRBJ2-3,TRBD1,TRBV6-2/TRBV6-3,CASSDPGTGGDTQYF
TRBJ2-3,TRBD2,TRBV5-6,CASSLYGGTDTQYF
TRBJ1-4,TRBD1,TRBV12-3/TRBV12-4,CASSETGENEKLFF
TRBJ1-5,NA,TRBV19,CASSMDPYRVYSNQPQHF
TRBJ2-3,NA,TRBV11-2,CASSPGQPAQYF
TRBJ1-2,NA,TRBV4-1,CASSPRRMDYGYTF
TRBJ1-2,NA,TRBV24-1,CATSDARGGSYGYTF
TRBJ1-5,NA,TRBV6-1,CASSEFGQPQHF
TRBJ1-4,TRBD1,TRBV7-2,CASSLSQGASTNEKLFF
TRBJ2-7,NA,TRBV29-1,CSVRKPGRNEQYF
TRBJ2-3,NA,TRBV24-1,CATSDPGHPVDTQYF
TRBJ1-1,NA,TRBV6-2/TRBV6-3,CASSYDFWIVGRAFF
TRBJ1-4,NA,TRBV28,CASSLSGADEKLFF
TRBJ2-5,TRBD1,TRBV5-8,CASRAGQGNLYQETQYF
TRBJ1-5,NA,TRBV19,CASRDRGRSNQPQHF
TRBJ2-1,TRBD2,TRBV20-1,CSARAGLAGGEQFF
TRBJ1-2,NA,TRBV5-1,CASSLGKADYGYTF
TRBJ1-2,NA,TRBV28,CASQSGGAGGYTF
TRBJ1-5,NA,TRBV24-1,CATSRSGNNQPQHF
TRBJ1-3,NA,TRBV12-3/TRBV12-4,CASSQDRSSGNTIYF
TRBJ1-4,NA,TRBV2,CASSVYSELFF
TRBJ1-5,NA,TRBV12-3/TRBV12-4,CASSLWDRGLGDQPQHF
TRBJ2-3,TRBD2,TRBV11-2,CASSLLRVGRGITDTQYF
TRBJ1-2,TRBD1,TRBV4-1,CASSRSAGQDYGYTF
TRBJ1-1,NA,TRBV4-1,CASSQDLTGPAFF
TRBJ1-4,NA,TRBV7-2,CASSLAPGMVGEKLFF
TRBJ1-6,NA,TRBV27,CASSLRGQQASSYNSPLHF
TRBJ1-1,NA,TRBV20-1,CSARSQSVNTEAFF
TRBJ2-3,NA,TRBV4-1,CASSQVFRSTDTQYF
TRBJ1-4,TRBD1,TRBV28,CASMSGGPEKLFF
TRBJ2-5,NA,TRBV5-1,CASSLDREGETQYF
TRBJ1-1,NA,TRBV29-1,CSVVKNTEAFF
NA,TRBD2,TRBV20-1,CSVAEGWGGSFGGETQYF
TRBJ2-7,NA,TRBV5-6,CASSAGIEQYF
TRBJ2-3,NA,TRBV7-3,CASSLTSADTQYF
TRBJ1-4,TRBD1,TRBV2,CASRESGGTNEKLFF
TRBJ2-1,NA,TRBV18,CASSQGLRSYNEQFF
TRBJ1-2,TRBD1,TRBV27,CASSSWDRGLYTF
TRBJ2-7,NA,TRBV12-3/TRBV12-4,CASSSQISSYEQYF
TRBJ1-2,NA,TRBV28,CASSFRGGIPLYGYTF
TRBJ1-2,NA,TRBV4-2,CASSQDRTVSDGYTF
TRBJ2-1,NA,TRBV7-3,CAQTGYNEQFF
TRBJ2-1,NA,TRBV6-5,CASSYQEYNEQFF
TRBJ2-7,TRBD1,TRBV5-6,CASSSYGTGAYEQYF
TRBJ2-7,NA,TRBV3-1,CASSFSNYEQYF
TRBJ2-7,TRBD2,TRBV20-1,CSARTSGRGSSYEQYF
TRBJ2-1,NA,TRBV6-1,CATLKGVDEQFF